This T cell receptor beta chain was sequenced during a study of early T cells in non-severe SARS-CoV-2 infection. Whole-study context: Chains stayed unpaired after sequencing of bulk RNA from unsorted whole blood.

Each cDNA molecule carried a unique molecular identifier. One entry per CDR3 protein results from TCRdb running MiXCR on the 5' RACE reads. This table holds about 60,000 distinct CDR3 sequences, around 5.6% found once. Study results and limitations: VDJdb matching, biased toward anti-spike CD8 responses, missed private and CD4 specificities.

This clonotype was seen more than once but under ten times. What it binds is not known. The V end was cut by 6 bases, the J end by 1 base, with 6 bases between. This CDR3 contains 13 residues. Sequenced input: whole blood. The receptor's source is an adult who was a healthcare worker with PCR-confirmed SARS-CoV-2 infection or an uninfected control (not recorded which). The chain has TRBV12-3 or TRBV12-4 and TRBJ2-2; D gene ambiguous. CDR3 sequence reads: CASRPLNTGELFF. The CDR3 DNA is TGTGCCAGCAGACCGCTGAACACCGGGGAGCTGTTTTTT.